The next 29 T cell receptor beta chains were all read from a single sample in a study of Ad26.COV2.S vaccination and SARS-CoV-2 variants. Treatment specified: over 15 received Ad26.COV2.S at low or high dose, single or two shots; about 5 received placebo; per-sample allocation not given. Sampling happened 63 days after the first vaccine or placebo injection. Produced via immunoSEQ multiplex PCR; TCRdb's table is partial and in-frame only. The table lists fewer than 400,000 clones, 85% to 90% of them singletons, with approximately 5% in the top ten. The material was peripheral blood, obtained in a trial of Ad26.COV2.S vaccine versus placebo. Every receptor here comes from a person aged 18-60 years who received the Ad26.COV2.S COVID-19 vaccine or a placebo.

The rearrangement uses TRBV7-8 and TRBJ2-7; TRBD1 aligns across 9 bases. The CDR3 has 15 amino acids. Germline CDR1 is SGHVS and CDR2 is FQNEAQ. With 7 bases clipped from V and 2 bases from J, the junction kept 9 bases outside the gene matches. CDR3 bases: TGTGCCAGCACCTCGGAACAGGGGGCGACCTACGAGCAGTACTTC. This codes for CASTSEQGATYEQYF.

This chain uses TRBV12-3 or TRBV12-4 with TRBJ2-2; D remains unclear. The CDR3 loop spans 13 amino acids. V lost 6 bases and J lost 3, with 8 bases in between. The CDR3 region has the DNA TGTGCCAGCAGCCGACTTTACACCGGGGAGCTGTTTTTT. It encodes CASSRLYTGELFF.

This clone was observed a single time. V usage is TRBV11-3 and J usage is TRBJ2-3; D remains ambiguous. Germline V lookup: CDR1 SGHNT, CDR2 YENEEA. V shed 1 base and J shed 5 bases, with 13 bases lying between them. The CDR3 is 15 amino acids. CDR3: CASSLGQTWVDTQYF. The DNA of the CDR3 is TGTGCCAGCAGCTTAGGTCAGACTTGGGTAGATACGCAGTATTTT.

The chain joins TRBV7-2 to TRBJ1-6; no definite D call. This CDR3 spans 13 amino acids. Germline V gives CDR1 SGHTA, CDR2 FQGNSA. Trimming removed 1 base at V and 9 bases at J, with 7 bases between. The CDR3 sequence: CASSLGVGSPLHF. The CDR3, as DNA: TGTGCCAGCAGCTTAGGTGTGGGTTCACCCCTCCACTTT.

The chain joins TRBV7-9 to TRBJ2-3; perhaps TRBD2 as D (5 bases). V gave up 4 bases and J gave up 7 bases, with 9 bases separating them. This CDR3 has 12 amino acids. The germline V gene encodes CDR1 SEHNR and CDR2 FQNEAQ (reference sequence). CDR3 bases: TGTGCCAGCAGCTCGAGAGGGAATACGCAGTATTTT. Translated, it gives CASSSRGNTQYF.

This rearrangement joins TRBV27 to TRBJ1-1, with D possibly matching TRBD1 (6 bases). From germline, CDR1 is MNHEY and CDR2 SMNVEV (reference sequence). The length of the CDR3 is 15 residues. V was clipped by 10 bases and J by 0 bases, with 18 bases between them. This chain's CDR3 is CATYSGVSMNTEAFF. CDR3 nucleotides: TGTGCCACCTACTCAGGGGTCTCGATGAACACTGAAGCTTTCTTT.

Only one count was recorded for this clone. The chain has TRBV6-5 and TRBJ1-1; D call uncertain. The CDR3 sequence is 12 residues long. V lost 8 bases, J lost 4 bases, and 11 bases lay in between. Per the germline V gene, CDR1 is MNHEY and CDR2 is SVGAGI. In DNA, the CDR3 is TGTGCCAGCTGGGTTGTGGGCACTGAAGCTTTCTTT. As protein: CASWVVGTEAFF.

This clone showed up just once. The V gene is TRBV27, the J gene TRBJ2-3, with D maybe TRBD2 (6 bases). Germline V gives CDR1 MNHEY, CDR2 SMNVEV (reference sequence). V lost 7 bases to trimming and J lost 1 base, with 15 bases between them. The CDR3 length is 15 residues. The chain's CDR3 is CASNPTGGRTDTQYF. In DNA form, the CDR3 reads TGTGCCAGCAACCCTACCGGGGGTCGCACAGATACGCAGTATTTT.

The chain recombines TRBV28 with TRBJ2-7; D possibly uses TRBD1 or TRBD2 (6 bases each). The CDR3 is made up of 13 amino acids. Trimming took 3 bases from V and 3 from J, leaving 9 bases between them. The V gene's germline CDR1 is MDHEN and CDR2 SYDVKM. CDR3: CASSLGGGYEQYV. CDR3 in DNA: TGTGCCAGCAGTTTGGGGGGCGGCTACGAGCAGTACGTC.

The chain carries TRBV6-6 and TRBJ1-5; TRBD1 aligns across 8 bases. The CDR3 consists of 16 residues. Germline-derived CDR1 and CDR2 are MNHNY and SVGAGI (reference sequence). V gave up 9 bases and J gave up 0 bases; unmatched junction bases: 10. CDR3 amino acids: CASWWAGGGSNQPQHF. The CDR3 DNA sequence: TGTGCCAGTTGGTGGGCAGGGGGCGGTAGCAATCAGCCCCAGCATTTT.

The CDR3: CASSNRDSANTEAFF. The CDR3, as DNA: TGTGCCAGCAGTAACCGGGACAGTGCGAACACTGAAGCTTTCTTT. The V gene is TRBV6-5, the J gene TRBJ1-1; TRBD1 aligns across 7 bases. Germline V gene sequence: CDR1 MNHEY, CDR2 SVGAGI. J lost 1 base, V lost 5 bases, and 7 bases had no gene match. CDR3 size: 15 residues.

The V call is TRBV4-1, the J call TRBJ2-1, with D tentatively TRBD1 (6 bases). This CDR3 comprises 15 residues. V was pared by 4 bases and J by 4 bases, with 14 bases between. Germline V gene lookup returns CDR1 MGHRA and CDR2 YSYEKL. This CDR3 is CASSPNRDQYNEQFF. In DNA, the CDR3 is TGCGCCAGCAGCCCAAACAGGGATCAGTACAATGAGCAGTTCTTC.

CDR3 sequence: CASSFGTGLLATNEKLFF. The CDR3 DNA reads TGTGCCAGCAGCTTCGGGACAGGGTTACTTGCAACTAATGAAAAACTGTTTTTT. The V call is TRBV13, the J call TRBJ1-4, with TRBD1 matching 9 bases. This CDR3 contains 18 residues. V shed 3 bases and J 0 bases; nucleotides not matched to a gene: 8. The germline gives CDR1 PRHDT, CDR2 FYEKMQ (reference sequence).

The chain links TRBV19 to TRBJ2-1; D uncertain. The CDR3 is 14 amino acids. Trimming cost V 4 bases and J 0 bases, with 7 bases left between them. From germline, CDR1 is LNHDA and CDR2 SQIVND (reference sequence). DNA for the CDR3: TGTGCCAGTAGTAAGGTGAGCTCCTACAATGAGCAGTTCTTC. Its protein is CASSKVSSYNEQFF.

This clone was observed a handful of times. The gene calls are TRBV7-6 and TRBJ1-5; TRBD1 might be the D (6 bases). The V and J ends lost 1 base and 6 bases respectively, with 13 bases between them. CDR3 length: 15 amino acids. Germline CDR1 and CDR2: SGHVS and FNYEAQ. Written as DNA, the CDR3 is TGTGCCAGCAGCTTAGTTGTGGGGGCGAGTCAGCCCCAGCATTTT. Translating gives CASSLVVGASQPQHF.

The chain recombines TRBV2 with TRBJ2-3; 7 positions agree with TRBD1. The CDR3 contains 14 residues. CDR1 and CDR2 (germline): SNHLY, FYNNEI. The trim removed 6 bases at V and 0 bases at J, leaving 3 bases unmatched. CDR3 in amino acids: CASSDRASTDTQYF. The CDR3 DNA follows: TGTGCCAGCAGCGACAGGGCTAGCACAGATACGCAGTATTTT.

About this clone: The sample has other DNA sequences that encode this CDR3 too. The chain recombines TRBV12-3 or TRBV12-4 with TRBJ1-4, with unresolved D. The CDR3 has 11 amino acids. The V gene lost 2 bases and the J gene lost 10 bases, with 5 bases spanning the gap. The CDR3 sequence: CASSLRGKLFF. CDR3 DNA: TGTGCCAGCAGTTTACGGGGAAAACTGTTTTTT.

The genes are TRBV24-1 and TRBJ2-1; 9 bases are a match to TRBD2. The germline V gene has CDR1 KGHDR and CDR2 SFDVKD. This CDR3 has 16 amino acids. Trimming took 3 bases from V and 9 from J; bases not matched to a gene: 11. CDR3 region: CATSDAAGGGDTEQFF. Here the CDR3 DNA reads TGTGCCACCAGTGATGCGGCGGGAGGGGGTGACACTGAGCAGTTCTTC.

The chain is built from TRBV7-2 and TRBJ1-1, with a weak D call TRBD1 (5 bases). The CDR3 is 15 amino acids. Between the trimmed V and J ends, which lost 4 bases and 11 bases, there was a span of 23 bases. The germline gives CDR1 SGHTA, CDR2 FQGNSA. CDR3 DNA: TGTGCCAGCAGCTCCGGGGGGGTTTTAATGGGCTTGGCTTTCTTT. This translates into CASSSGGVLMGLAFF.

The V gene is TRBV4-1, the J gene TRBJ2-3; no clear D. Germline V gene sequence: CDR1 MGHRA, CDR2 YSYEKL. Trimming left V 2 bases short and J 1 base short, with 7 bases between. The CDR3 has 14 residues. DNA of the CDR3: TGCGCCAGCAGCCAACCTCTGGGCACAGATACGCAGTATTTT. Encoded protein: CASSQPLGTDTQYF.

V usage is TRBV9 and J usage is TRBJ1-1; no clear D. In germline, CDR1 is SGDLS, CDR2 YYNGEE. Between the trimmed V and J ends, which lost 0 bases and 2 bases, there was a span of 8 bases. This CDR3 is built from 14 residues. The CDR3 spells CASSVDIINTEAFF. The CDR3 DNA follows: TGTGCCAGCAGCGTAGATATCATCAACACTGAAGCTTTCTTT.

The CDR3 here is CASSQQGPEVTQYF. The CDR3 nucleotides are TGTGCCAGCAGCCAGCAGGGACCAGAGGTGACCCAGTACTTC. The rearrangement joins TRBV5-4 to TRBJ2-5; possibly TRBD1 or TRBD2 for D (5 bases each). Germline-derived CDR1 and CDR2 are SGHNT and YYREEE (reference sequence). V dropped 4 bases and J dropped 7 bases, with 17 bases sitting between them. The CDR3 spans 14 residues.

The chain links TRBV14 to TRBJ2-7, with no clear D. With 4 bases removed from V and 1 base from J, the gap between germline ends came to 8 bases. Germline-derived CDR1 and CDR2 are SGHDN and FVKESK. The CDR3 is made up of 13 amino acids. CDR3 protein: CASSLSSSYEQYF. CDR3 DNA sequence: TGTGCCAGCAGCCTCTCCAGTTCCTACGAGCAGTACTTC.

The chain recombines TRBV19 with TRBJ2-6; 10 bases line up with TRBD2. The V gene end was trimmed by 5 bases and the J gene end by 3 bases; junction bases not matched to a gene: 4. The CDR3 has 16 amino acids. Germline CDR1 is LNHDA and CDR2 is SQIVND (reference sequence). The CDR3 region has the DNA TGTGCCAGTAGTCCCTGGACTAGCGGTGGGGCCAACGTCCTGACTTTC. It is translated as CASSPWTSGGANVLTF.

The chain links TRBV6-5 to TRBJ2-2; 10 bases are shared with TRBD2. Germline CDR1 MNHEY, CDR2 SVGAGI. Trimming cost V 6 bases and J 12 bases; bases outside gene matches: 10. CDR3 length: 14 amino acids. CDR3 residues: CASRPLAGVKKLFF. The CDR3 DNA reads TGTGCCAGCAGACCCCTAGCGGGAGTGAAGAAGCTGTTTTTT.

V is TRBV2 and J is TRBJ2-7; tentative D call: TRBD2 (5 bases). Trimming removed 9 bases at V and 1 base at J, with 22 bases between. The CDR3 is made up of 16 amino acids. Germline V gene sequence: CDR1 SNHLY, CDR2 FYNNEI. The DNA for the CDR3 is TGTGCCAGTATTCCTCCGGACTCAGTGATTTCCTACGAGCAGTACTTC. Its translation: CASIPPDSVISYEQYF.

The chain links TRBV2 to TRBJ1-1; D gene ambiguous. V shed 6 bases and J shed 6 bases, with 8 bases lying between them. CDR3 length: 11 residues. Germline V lookup: CDR1 SNHLY, CDR2 FYNNEI. The CDR3 DNA is TGTGCCAGCAGCGAGGGTCCTGAAGCTTTCTTT. Translated: CASSEGPEAFF.

The chain combines TRBV6-5 with TRBJ1-3, with D possibly matching TRBD1 (6 bases). This CDR3 comprises 16 residues. CDR1 and CDR2 (germline): MNHEY, SVGAGI. V was pared by 0 bases and J by 2 bases, with 11 bases between. DNA of the CDR3: TGTGCCAGCAGTTACTCGATGGGGGGCACTGGAAACACCATATATTTT. Translated, it gives CASSYSMGGTGNTIYF.

V gene TRBV30 combines with J gene TRBJ1-1, with D uncertain. Between the trimmed V and J ends, which lost 3 bases and 0 bases, there was a span of 17 bases. CDR3 size: 16 residues. CDR1 and CDR2 from the germline V gene are GTSNPN and SVGIG (reference sequence). CDR3 nucleotide sequence: TGTGCCTGGAGGAGACCCACCCAGTTAATGAACACTGAAGCTTTCTTT. This codes for CAWRRPTQLMNTEAFF.